This is a list of T cell receptor beta chains from one sample in a study of cytomegalovirus exposure and HLA in healthy donors. Clones were read by immunoSEQ multiplex PCR, and TCRdb kept only the in-frame ones, dropping some. The sample lists about 160,000 clones, 70% to 90% occurring once. Sequenced input: PBMCs. The receptors here all came from a woman aged 25 to 45 in good health and CMV-seropositive. The conserved cysteine and the conserved F or W are not part of the CDR3 here.

j_call: TRBJ2-1; v_call: TRBV7-3; cdr3_length: 11; cdr3_aa: ASSFGQGGEQF
j_call: TRBJ1-4; v_call: TRBV6-6; cdr3_length: 14; cdr3_aa: ASSPTGGATNEKLF
j_call: TRBJ2-4; v_call: TRBV5-6; cdr3_length: 10; cdr3_aa: ASSLYQGLEY
j_call: TRBJ1-5; v_call: TRBV28; cdr3_length: 16; cdr3_aa: ASSSNPLPRASSSPQH
j_call: TRBJ1-2; v_call: TRBV9; cdr3_length: 12; cdr3_aa: ASSGDRGNYGYT
j_call: TRBJ1-1; v_call: TRBV9; cdr3_length: 13; cdr3_aa: ASSAAASMNTEAF
j_call: TRBJ2-3; v_call: TRBV4-2; cdr3_length: 14; cdr3_aa: ASSQDGAGRTDTQY
j_call: TRBJ2-3; v_call: TRBV11-2; cdr3_length: 9; cdr3_aa: ASSFSGAQY
j_call: TRBJ1-3; v_call: TRBV28; cdr3_length: 11; cdr3_aa: ASSIDRSDTIY
j_call: TRBJ1-5; v_call: TRBV19; cdr3_length: 13; cdr3_aa: ASTPGGSRNQPQH
j_call: TRBJ1-1; v_call: TRBV18; cdr3_length: 13; cdr3_aa: ASSPGPTENTEAF
j_call: TRBJ2-1; v_call: TRBV7-9; cdr3_length: 14; cdr3_aa: ASSLGQGAIDNEQF
j_call: TRBJ2-1; v_call: TRBV18; cdr3_length: 16; cdr3_aa: ASSPRGGGGSSYNEQF
j_call: TRBJ2-2; v_call: TRBV5-1; cdr3_length: 15; cdr3_aa: ASSNEQGGWYTGELF
j_call: TRBJ1-2; v_call: TRBV14; cdr3_length: 17; cdr3_aa: ASSQGGSRGGRNNYGYT
j_call: TRBJ2-5; v_call: TRBV7-2; cdr3_length: 12; cdr3_aa: ASSLGISGETQY
j_call: TRBJ1-1; v_call: TRBV5-1; cdr3_length: 13; cdr3_aa: ASSITQGKGTEAF
j_call: TRBJ1-2; v_call: TRBV7-9; cdr3_length: 13; cdr3_aa: ASSLGGTGGHGYT
j_call: TRBJ1-3; v_call: TRBV5-1; cdr3_length: 11; cdr3_aa: ASSEGSGNTIY
j_call: TRBJ1-1; v_call: TRBV7-3; cdr3_length: 12; cdr3_aa: ASSPPGGNTEAF
j_call: TRBJ1-6; v_call: TRBV5-1; cdr3_length: 14; cdr3_aa: VSSLGGTGYNSPLH
j_call: TRBJ2-1; v_call: TRBV5-1; cdr3_length: 13; cdr3_aa: ASSLLGGSYNEQF
j_call: TRBJ1-5; v_call: TRBV19; cdr3_length: 12; cdr3_aa: ASSIDPTDQPQH
j_call: TRBJ1-6; v_call: TRBV7-2; cdr3_length: 13; cdr3_aa: ASSPPGYSNSPLH
j_call: TRBJ1-2; v_call: TRBV6-6; cdr3_length: 14; cdr3_aa: ASSYGHGLFGYGYT
j_call: TRBJ1-6; v_call: TRBV4-2; cdr3_length: 15; cdr3_aa: ASSRTEGRRGNSPLH
j_call: TRBJ1-3; v_call: TRBV4-1; cdr3_length: 15; cdr3_aa: ASSQGAGGLSGNTIY
j_call: TRBJ2-5; v_call: TRBV5-6; cdr3_length: 11; cdr3_aa: ASSFTGQETQY
j_call: TRBJ1-3; v_call: TRBV5-4; cdr3_length: 15; cdr3_aa: ASSSGGTGASGNTIY
j_call: .; v_call: TRBV6-6; cdr3_length: 14; cdr3_aa: ASSYPVWGATYEQY
j_call: TRBJ2-5; v_call: TRBV13; cdr3_length: 12; cdr3_aa: ASSLLGSGETQY
j_call: TRBJ2-5; v_call: TRBV19; cdr3_length: 14; cdr3_aa: ASSLPSGGRPGTQY
j_call: TRBJ1-1; v_call: TRBV5-1; cdr3_length: 12; cdr3_aa: ASSYEGGNTEAF
j_call: TRBJ2-2; v_call: TRBV7-8; cdr3_length: 13; cdr3_aa: ASSLFEINTGELF
j_call: TRBJ2-7; v_call: TRBV29-1; cdr3_length: 11; cdr3_aa: SVVRDYSYEQY
j_call: TRBJ1-5; v_call: TRBV4-1; cdr3_length: 14; cdr3_aa: ASSPGPDRYYQPQH
j_call: TRBJ1-2; v_call: TRBV5-6; cdr3_length: 12; cdr3_aa: ASSFPQGAHGYT
j_call: TRBJ2-1; v_call: TRBV9; cdr3_length: 13; cdr3_aa: ASNPSGVLYNEQF
j_call: TRBJ1-2; v_call: TRBV7-9; cdr3_length: 13; cdr3_aa: ASSLQGGPGYGYT
j_call: TRBJ2-7; v_call: TRBV4-2; cdr3_length: 12; cdr3_aa: ASSLSGQSYEQY